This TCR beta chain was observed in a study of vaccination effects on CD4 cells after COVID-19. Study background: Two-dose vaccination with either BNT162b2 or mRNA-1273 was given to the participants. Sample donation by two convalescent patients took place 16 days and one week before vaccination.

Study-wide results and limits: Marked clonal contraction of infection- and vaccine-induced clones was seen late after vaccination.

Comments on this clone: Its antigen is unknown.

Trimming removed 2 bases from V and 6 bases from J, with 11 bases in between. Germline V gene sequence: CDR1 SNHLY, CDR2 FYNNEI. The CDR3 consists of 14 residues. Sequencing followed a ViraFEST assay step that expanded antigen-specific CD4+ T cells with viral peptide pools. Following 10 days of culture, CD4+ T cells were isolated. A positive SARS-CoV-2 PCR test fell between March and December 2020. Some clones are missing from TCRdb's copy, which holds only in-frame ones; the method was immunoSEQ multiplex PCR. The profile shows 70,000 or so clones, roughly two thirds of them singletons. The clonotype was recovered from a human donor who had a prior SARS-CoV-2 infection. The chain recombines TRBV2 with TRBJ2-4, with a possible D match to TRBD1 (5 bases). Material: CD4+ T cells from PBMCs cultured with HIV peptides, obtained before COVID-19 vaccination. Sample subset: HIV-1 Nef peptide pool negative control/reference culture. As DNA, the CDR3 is TGTGCCAGCAGTGAACGACAGATCGGAAACATTCAGTACTTC. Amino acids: CASSERQIGNIQYF.